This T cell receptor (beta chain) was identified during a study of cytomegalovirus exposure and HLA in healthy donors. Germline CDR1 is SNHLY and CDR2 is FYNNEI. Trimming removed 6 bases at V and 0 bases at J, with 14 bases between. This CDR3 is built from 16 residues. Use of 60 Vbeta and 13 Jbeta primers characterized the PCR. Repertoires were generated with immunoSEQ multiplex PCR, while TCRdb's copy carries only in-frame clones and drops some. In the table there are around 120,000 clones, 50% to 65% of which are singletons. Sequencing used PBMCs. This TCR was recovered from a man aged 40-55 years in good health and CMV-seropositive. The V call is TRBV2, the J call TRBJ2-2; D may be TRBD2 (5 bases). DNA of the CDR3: TGTGCCAGCAGCCGCGAATCGGGGACGAACACCGGGGAGCTGTTTTTT. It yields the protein CASSRESGTNTGELFF.